Sequencing of this TCR beta chain was carried out in a study of memory CD4+ T cells and cytomegalovirus serostatus. The sort gate was single viable CD3+CD4+CD8-CD45RO+ cells for memory CD4+ T cells. Serum IgG to CMV pp150, pp28, p38 and p52 defined serostatus. Positive selection with CD4 microbeads enriched total CD4+ T cells. Study-wide results and caveats: About 40% of the roughly 160 known CMV-associated TCRbeta sequences appeared in CD4+ memory. Median bootstrapped AUC for CMV status was around 0.95 originally, around 0.91 US-trained.

Regarding this clone: Antigen unknown.

This table comes from immunoSEQ multiplex PCR, and its TCRdb copy is limited to in-frame clones, with some not included. The table includes about 44,000 clones, over 65% detected once. CDR1 SEHNR and CDR2 FQNEAQ come from the germline V gene (reference sequence). The CDR3 has 16 amino acids. With V trimmed by 5 bases and J by 14 bases, 16 bases remained unmatched. The TCR sequence derives from an adult in good health and CMV-seronegative. This sequence joins TRBV7-9 and TRBJ1-6, with 9 bases matching TRBD1. Material for sequencing was memory CD4+ T cells from blood. In DNA form, the CDR3 reads TGTGCCAGCAGCCAGTCCGGGACAGGGACTCTTGAGACCCTCCACTTT. Translated, it gives CASSQSGTGTLETLHF.